A single sample is the source of the 18 T cell receptor beta chains below, sequenced in a study of blood T cell repertoires in COVID-19 (dated by TCRdb to the early 2020s). Library generation was performed with the immunoSEQ multiplex PCR assay. Held by TCRdb, this immuneACCESS table contains in-frame sequences only and omits some clones. Under half of the omission traces to an unresolved V gene where checked; the cause of the rest is unknown. Here the sample has roughly 110,000 clones; over 80% occur a single time. The top ten clones comprise nearly 0.85% of the sample. Specimen: peripheral blood. The receptors originated from a woman in her seventies with acute or convalescent COVID-19.

This chain's CDR3 is CASSLDRRGDTQYF. CDR3 coding DNA: TGTGCCAGCAGCCTGGACAGGCGGGGAGATACGCAGTATTTT. The chain carries TRBV5-4 and TRBJ2-3, with TRBD1 as a possible D gene (7 bases). V lost 4 bases, J lost 5 bases, and 14 bases lay in between. Germline V gene lookup returns CDR1 SGHNT and CDR2 YYREEE (reference sequence). The CDR3 length is 14 residues.

This chain uses TRBV12-3 or TRBV12-4 with TRBJ2-5, with D possibly being TRBD1 (5 bases). V dropped 3 bases and J dropped 1 base, with 6 bases sitting between them. The CDR3 runs to 13 residues. CDR3 loop: CASSFDSQETQYF. CDR3 sequence (DNA): TGTGCCAGCAGTTTCGACAGCCAAGAGACCCAGTACTTC.

This clone was seen a handful of times. Other nucleotide sequences from this sample produce the same CDR3. V is TRBV4-1 and J is TRBJ1-2; D remains ambiguous. V shed 0 bases and J shed 2 bases, with 4 bases lying between them. This CDR3 has 13 residues. Germline V gene lookup returns CDR1 MGHRA and CDR2 YSYEKL. In DNA, the CDR3 is TGCGCCAGCAGCCAAGACGGGAACTATGGCTACACCTTC. This translates into CASSQDGNYGYTF.

The chain uses TRBV7-2 and TRBJ2-3; D is possibly TRBD1 (6 bases). The V end lost 4 bases, the J end lost 5 bases, and 16 bases lay between the germline ends. Germline lookup yields CDR1 SGHTA and CDR2 FQGNSA. The CDR3 totals 15 residues. The CDR3: CASSSSGTRGDTQYF. CDR3 bases: TGTGCCAGCAGCTCATCCGGGACCAGGGGAGATACGCAGTATTTT.

V is TRBV2 and J is TRBJ1-5, with D hard to call. The length of the CDR3 is 15 residues. V gave up 8 bases and J gave up 4 bases, with 18 bases separating them. Germline V CDR1 and CDR2: SNHLY, FYNNEI. The CDR3 loop reads CASGPPGARNQPQHF. The CDR3, as DNA: TGTGCCAGCGGGCCCCCGGGAGCCCGAAATCAGCCCCAGCATTTT.

This chain uses TRBV19 with TRBJ2-7; 7 nucleotides line up with TRBD1. J was trimmed by 2 bases and V by 5 bases; bases with no gene match: 6. This CDR3 has 14 residues. CDR1 and CDR2 from the germline V gene are LNHDA and SQIVND (reference sequence). CDR3 sequence: CASSAGTATYEQYF. CDR3 in DNA: TGTGCCAGTAGTGCCGGGACAGCGACCTACGAGCAGTACTTC.

Many counts were recorded for this clone. This chain uses TRBV30 with TRBJ2-3; D unclear. From germline, CDR1 is GTSNPN and CDR2 SVGIG (reference sequence). CDR3 length equals 14 residues. The ends were cut back, 2 bases at V and 1 base at J, with 10 bases in the middle. This chain's CDR3 is CAWSMAGGTDTQYF. The CDR3 region has the DNA TGTGCCTGGAGTATGGCAGGTGGCACAGATACGCAGTATTTT.

CDR3 nucleotide sequence: TGTGCCAGCAGTTACCGGGGACAGCAGGAGCCCCAGCATTTT. Translating gives CASSYRGQQEPQHF. The chain joins TRBV6-2 or TRBV6-3 to TRBJ1-5; 7 bases map to TRBD1. The germline V gene encodes CDR1 MNHEY and CDR2 SVGEGT. This CDR3 spans 14 amino acids. V dropped 2 bases and J dropped 8; count of bases not matched to a gene: 6.

This clone is a singleton in its sample. The CDR3: CASSPPPRQGGNQPQHF. CDR3 sequence (DNA): TGTGCCAGCTCACCACCTCCCCGACAGGGCGGCAATCAGCCCCAGCATTTT. The chain combines TRBV18 with TRBJ1-5; TRBD1 matches 7 bases. Germline V CDR1 and CDR2: KGHSH, LQKENI. CDR3 length equals 17 residues. With 0 bases clipped from V and 2 bases from J, the junction kept 7 bases outside the gene matches.

This clone came up once. The chain joins TRBV5-1 to TRBJ2-7; a possible D gene is TRBD2 (6 bases). Germline V gene lookup returns CDR1 SGHRS and CDR2 YFSETQ. This CDR3 spans 14 amino acids. V lost 3 bases and J 4 bases, leaving 14 bases between the germline ends. CDR3 protein: CASSWFGGEYEQYF. The CDR3 region has the DNA TGCGCCAGCAGCTGGTTTGGAGGGGAATACGAGCAGTACTTC.

V is TRBV6-5 and J is TRBJ1-5; 9 bases match TRBD1. The CDR3 runs 15 residues. Germline CDR1 is MNHEY and CDR2 is SVGAGI. V gave up 2 bases and J gave up 6 bases; unmatched junction bases: 5. The CDR3 nucleotides read TGTGCCAGCAGTTACCCGGGACAGGGAGTTCAGCCCCAGCATTTT. This translates into CASSYPGQGVQPQHF.

The chain recombines TRBV23-1 with TRBJ1-5; possible D gene TRBD1, 6 bases. TRBV23-1 is an open reading frame, and its role is uncertain. This CDR3 comprises 15 residues. With 2 bases removed from V and 4 bases from J, the gap between germline ends came to 12 bases. The CDR3 sequence: CASSQGGGLNQPQHF. Here the CDR3 DNA reads TGCGCCAGCAGTCAAGGCGGGGGCCTGAATCAGCCCCAGCATTTT.

This chain links TRBV3-1 (or the pseudogene TRBV3-2) with TRBJ1-2, with 7 bases fitting TRBD1. V lost 2 bases to trimming and J lost 4 bases; unmatched junction nucleotides: 7. There are 15 residues in the CDR3. Germline V CDR1 and CDR2: LGHDT, YNNKEL (reference sequence). The CDR3 spells CASSQSYRGSYGYTF. In DNA form, the CDR3 reads TGTGCCAGCAGCCAATCCTACAGGGGTTCCTATGGCTACACCTTC.

The CDR3 is CASSLGQYGSPLHF. The CDR3 DNA follows: TGTGCCAGCAGCCTTGGACAGTATGGATCACCCCTCCACTTT. The chain has TRBV5-6 and TRBJ1-6, with TRBD1 as a possible D gene (6 bases). In germline, CDR1 is SGHDT, CDR2 YYEEEE. With 4 bases removed from V and 10 bases from J, the gap between germline ends came to 15 bases. This CDR3 has 14 residues.

The CDR3 here is CASSLPRGNEQFF. The CDR3 bases are TGTGCCAGCAGCTTGCCTCGGGGCAATGAGCAGTTCTTC. The chain employs TRBV5-6 and TRBJ2-1; D perhaps matches TRBD2 (5 bases). Trimming stripped 1 base from V and 6 bases from J, with 8 bases between. CDR1 and CDR2 (germline): SGHDT, YYEEEE. The CDR3 extends over 13 amino acids.

The CDR3 sequence: CASSPGLAGGADTQYF. For the CDR3, the DNA is TGTGCCAGCAGCCCGGGACTAGCGGGGGGGGCAGATACGCAGTATTTT. The rearrangement uses TRBV7-3 and TRBJ2-3; 16 bases fit TRBD2. Germline V gene lookup returns CDR1 SGHTA and CDR2 FQGTGA. The junction had 3 bases not matched to a gene; V was cut back by 5 bases and J by 4 bases. The CDR3 totals 16 residues.

CDR3 protein: CASSRDRGKAGELFF. CDR3 DNA: TGTGCCAGCTCACGAGACAGGGGAAAAGCCGGGGAGCTGTTTTTT. The rearrangement joins TRBV18 to TRBJ2-2; 8 bases are a match to TRBD1. CDR3 length: 15 residues. Trimming cost V 4 bases and J 6 bases; bases outside gene matches: 7. Per the germline V gene, CDR1 is KGHSH and CDR2 is LQKENI.

J is TRBJ2-3 and V is TRBV4-2; 11 positions agree with TRBD2. After removal of 1 base from V and 1 base from J, the junction contained 4 bases not matched to a gene. This CDR3 comprises 17 residues. Per germline, CDR1 LGHNA and CDR2 YNFKEQ. The CDR3 reads CASSQGTLAGGTDTQYF. DNA for the CDR3: TGTGCCAGCAGCCAAGGGACACTAGCGGGGGGCACAGATACGCAGTATTTT.